This T cell receptor (beta chain) was recorded in a study of T cells in Graves' hyperthyroidism and ophthalmopathy. What was amplified from RNA transcripts were TCR beta CDR3 regions. HTBI primers drove first-round RT-PCR of the TCR CDR3. TCRdb itself ran the multiplex PCR reads through MiXCR, one entry per CDR3 protein. The sample shows some 560,000 distinct CDR3 sequences, 15% to 17% of them seen only once. CDR1 is SQVTM, CDR2 ANQGSEA, per germline. This CDR3 has 16 residues. Deletions cut 0 bases from V and 2 bases from J, with 17 bases between. The specimen sequenced was blood. V usage is TRBV29-1 and J usage is TRBJ2-7; D is perhaps TRBD2 (5 bases). This TCR derives from a woman aged 30 to 39 with Graves' hyperthyroidism. The CDR3 DNA sequence: TGCAGCGTTGAAGATGGTCTATCCGGGATCCCCTACGAGCAGTACTTC. Protein: CSVEDGLSGIPYEQYF.